This TCR beta chain was profiled in a study of T cell repertoires in cytomegalovirus infection. Study-wide background: Carrying CMV and the relevant HLA type showed in public TCR beta signatures. Study-level results: The cumulative frequency of public TCR beta families distinguished individuals who carried CMV together with the relevant HLA. Dominating the ex vivo response were TCR beta clonotypes that were CMV-specific and HLA-C-restricted.

TCRdb ran MiXCR on the reads and lists one entry per CDR3 protein. The data show more than 200,000 distinct CDR3 sequences, 8% to 9.5% seen once. Germline trimming cut 5 bases from V and 4 bases from J; bases unmatched to any gene: 2. The CDR3 consists of 14 residues. Germline assignment: CDR1 DFQATT and CDR2 SNEGSKA (reference sequence). The sample holds many counts of this clonotype. Antigen: not known. The sample comprised PBMCs. The chain couples TRBV20-1 to TRBJ2-3; 14 bases are a match to TRBD2. This receptor was identified in a human donor in good health (CMV status not recorded). Some clones in this sample may be carry-over from other donors' samples. CDR3 nucleotides: TGCAGTGCTCCGGGACTAGCGGGAGCAGATACGCAGTATTTT. Its translation is CSAPGLAGADTQYF.